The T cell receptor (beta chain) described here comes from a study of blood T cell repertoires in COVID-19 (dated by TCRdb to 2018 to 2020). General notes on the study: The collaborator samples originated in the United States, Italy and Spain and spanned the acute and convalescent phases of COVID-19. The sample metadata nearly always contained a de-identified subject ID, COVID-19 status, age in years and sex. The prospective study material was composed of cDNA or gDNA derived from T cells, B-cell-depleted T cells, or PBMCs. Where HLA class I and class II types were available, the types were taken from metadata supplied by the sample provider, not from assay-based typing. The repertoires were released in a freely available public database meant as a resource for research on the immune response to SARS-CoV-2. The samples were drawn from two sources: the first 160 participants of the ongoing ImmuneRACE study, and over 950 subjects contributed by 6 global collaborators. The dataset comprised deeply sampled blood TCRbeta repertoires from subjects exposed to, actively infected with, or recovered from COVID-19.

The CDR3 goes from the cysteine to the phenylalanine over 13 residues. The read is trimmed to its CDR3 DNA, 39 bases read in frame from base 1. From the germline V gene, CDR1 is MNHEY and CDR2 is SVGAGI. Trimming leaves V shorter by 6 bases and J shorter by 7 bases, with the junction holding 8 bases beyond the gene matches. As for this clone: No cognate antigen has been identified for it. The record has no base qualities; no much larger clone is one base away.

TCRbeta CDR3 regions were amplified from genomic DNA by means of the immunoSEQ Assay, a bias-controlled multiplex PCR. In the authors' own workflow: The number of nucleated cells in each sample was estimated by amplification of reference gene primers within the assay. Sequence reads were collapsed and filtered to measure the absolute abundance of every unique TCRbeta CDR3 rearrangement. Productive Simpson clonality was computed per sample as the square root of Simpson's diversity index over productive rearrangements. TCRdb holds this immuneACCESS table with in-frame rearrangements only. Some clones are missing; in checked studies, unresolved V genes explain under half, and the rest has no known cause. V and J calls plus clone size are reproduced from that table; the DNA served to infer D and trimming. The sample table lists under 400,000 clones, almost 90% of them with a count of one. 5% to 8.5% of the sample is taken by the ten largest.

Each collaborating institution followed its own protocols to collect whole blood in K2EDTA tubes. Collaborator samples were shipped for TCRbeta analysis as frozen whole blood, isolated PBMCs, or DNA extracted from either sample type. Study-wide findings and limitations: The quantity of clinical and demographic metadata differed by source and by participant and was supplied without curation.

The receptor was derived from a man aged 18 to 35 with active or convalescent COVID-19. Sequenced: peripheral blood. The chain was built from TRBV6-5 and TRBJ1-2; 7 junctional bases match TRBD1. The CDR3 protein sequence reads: CASSPGGFFGYTF. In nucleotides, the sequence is TGTGCCAGCAGCCCAGGGGGGTTTTTTGGCTACACCTTC.